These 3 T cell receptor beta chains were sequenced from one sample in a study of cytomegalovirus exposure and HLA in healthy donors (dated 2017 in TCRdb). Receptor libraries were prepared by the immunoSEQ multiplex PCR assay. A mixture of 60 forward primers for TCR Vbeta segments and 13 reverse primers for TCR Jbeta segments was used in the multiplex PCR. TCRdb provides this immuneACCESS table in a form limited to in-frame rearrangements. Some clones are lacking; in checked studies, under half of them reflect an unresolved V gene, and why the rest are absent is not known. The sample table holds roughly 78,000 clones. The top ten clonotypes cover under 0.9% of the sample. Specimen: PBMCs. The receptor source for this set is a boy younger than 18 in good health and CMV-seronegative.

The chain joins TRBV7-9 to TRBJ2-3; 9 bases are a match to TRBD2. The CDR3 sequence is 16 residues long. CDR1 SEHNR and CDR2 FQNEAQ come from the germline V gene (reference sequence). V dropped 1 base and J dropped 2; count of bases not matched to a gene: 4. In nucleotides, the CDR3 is TGTGCCAGCAGCTTAGATCTAGCGGGGCCCACAGATACGCAGTATTTT. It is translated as CASSLDLAGPTDTQYF.

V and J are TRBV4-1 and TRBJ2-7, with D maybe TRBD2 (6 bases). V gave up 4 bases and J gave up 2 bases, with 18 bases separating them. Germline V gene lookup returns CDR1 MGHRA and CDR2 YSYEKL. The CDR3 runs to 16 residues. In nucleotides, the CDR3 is TGCGCCAGCAGCCCCCATACTTCGGGGGATACCTACGAGCAGTACTTC. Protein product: CASSPHTSGDTYEQYF.

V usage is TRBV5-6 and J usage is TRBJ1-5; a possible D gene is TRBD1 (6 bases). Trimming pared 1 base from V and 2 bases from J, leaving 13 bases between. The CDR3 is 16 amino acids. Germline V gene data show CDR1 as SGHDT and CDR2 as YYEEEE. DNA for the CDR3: TGTGCCAGCAGCTTGTTAAGGGACACCCGCAATCAGCCCCAGCATTTT. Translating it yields CASSLLRDTRNQPQHF.